Below, 5 T cell receptor beta chains from the same sample are listed, as sequenced in a study of identical twins. TCRdb analysed the 5' RACE reads with MiXCR anew, one entry per CDR3 protein. The table shows about 250,000 distinct CDR3 sequences, with about 14% occurring only once. Sequencing was carried out using memory (CD45RO+) T cells sorted from blood. The receptors come from a woman between 18 and 29 years old in good health.

The gene calls are TRBV14 and TRBJ2-1; D might be TRBD1 (6 bases). CDR3 length equals 12 residues. Trimming pared 4 bases from V and 11 bases from J, leaving 12 bases between. Germline assignment: CDR1 SGHDN and CDR2 FVKESK. DNA for the CDR3: TGTGCCAGCAGCCCTAAGGGGGTCAAGCAGTTCTTC. This encodes CASSPKGVKQFF. The entire variable domain, with the rest obtained from reference TRBV14 and TRBJ2-1, is as follows: EAGVTQFPSHSVIEKGQTVTLRCDPISGHDNLYWYRRVMGKEIKFLLHFVKESKQDESGMPNNRFLAERTGGTYSTLKVQPAELEDSGVYFCASSPKGVKQFFGPGTRLTVL.

This clonotype was observed at least ten times. The rearrangement joins TRBV6-1 to TRBJ1-1; D call uncertain. This CDR3 is built from 14 residues. Germline V gene sequence: CDR1 MNHNS, CDR2 SASEGT. The ends were cut back, 6 bases at V and 1 base at J, with 12 bases in the middle. The CDR3, as DNA: TGTGCCAGCAGGAGCAATTTTGGGAACACTGAAGCTTTCTTT. Its protein product is CASRSNFGNTEAFF.

This clonotype was detected only a few times. This rearrangement joins TRBV20-1 to TRBJ1-2; no clear D. Germline-derived CDR1 and CDR2 are DFQATT and SNEGSKA (reference sequence). There are 11 residues in the CDR3. V lost 3 bases and J 8 bases, leaving 10 bases between the germline ends. The CDR3 DNA reads TGCAGTGCTAGCCACAGTCAAGGCTACACCTTC. It codes for CSASHSQGYTF.

The rearrangement uses TRBV12-3 or TRBV12-4 and TRBJ2-1, with 8 bases aligning to TRBD2. There are 14 residues in the CDR3. V was clipped by 6 bases and J by 7 bases; unmatched bases: 8. As DNA, the CDR3 is TGTGCCAGCAGCCAGACTAGCGTAGGGAATGAGCAGTTCTTC. Its translation: CASSQTSVGNEQFF.

This chain joins TRBV12-3 or TRBV12-4 and TRBJ2-1; 11 nucleotides line up with TRBD2. The CDR3 totals 14 residues. Unmatched junction bases numbered 3, after V lost 6 bases and J lost 5 bases. CDR3 bases: TGTGCCAGCAGGTTACTAGCGGGAGACAATGAGCAGTTCTTC. Translating it yields CASRLLAGDNEQFF.